The rows below give T cell receptor beta chains drawn from one sample of a study of T-cell memory formation after mild COVID-19. TCRdb reprocessed the 5' RACE reads with MiXCR, giving one entry per CDR3 protein. The repertoire holds under 250,000 distinct CDR3 sequences, 27% seen once, with roughly an eighth in the top ten. Sequencing input: PBMCs or a T cell subset sorted from them (not recorded which). Receptors originate from an adult woman who had mild COVID-19 (a few samples of this study predate the infection). Cell type and time point are not known. The CDR3 runs from the conserved cysteine through the conserved F or W. The D gene is left open where the match is weak. Size values are once, few and many counts, or a class for expanded clones, and some rows have none.

j_gene,abundance,d_gene,v_gene,CDR3aa,CDR3nt
TRBJ2-7,few,NA,TRBV27,CASSFPLYEQYF,TGTGCCAGCAGTTTCCCCCTCTACGAGCAGTACTTC
TRBJ1-5,few,TRBD1,TRBV30,CAWSRGQGGSPQHF,TGTGCCTGGAGTCGGGGACAGGGAGGTTCGCCCCAGCATTTT
TRBJ1-2,NA,NA,TRBV7-2,CASSLRGDVYGYTF,TGTGCCAGCAGCCTAAGGGGGGATGTCTATGGCTACACCTTC
TRBJ2-2,few,TRBD2,TRBV20-1,CSARDLLSGGFGELFF,TGCAGTGCTAGAGACTTGCTCTCCGGGGGGTTCGGGGAGCTGTTTTTT
TRBJ2-3,few,NA,TRBV7-2,CASSLVRSSTDTQYF,TGTGCCAGCAGCTTAGTCAGGTCTAGCACAGATACGCAGTATTTT
TRBJ2-3,NA,NA,TRBV9,CASSVSTSTDTQYF,TGTGCCAGCAGCGTATCAACCAGCACAGATACGCAGTATTTT
TRBJ1-1,NA,NA,TRBV10-3,CAISESGQTEAFF,TGTGCCATCAGTGAGTCGGGGCAGACCGAAGCTTTCTTT
TRBJ2-2,few,TRBD2,TRBV20-1,CSAIGWGGRNTGELFF,TGCAGTGCCATTGGATGGGGCGGGAGGAACACCGGGGAGCTGTTTTTT
TRBJ1-5,few,NA,TRBV30,CAWSARSNQPQHF,TGTGCCTGGAGTGCTAGAAGCAATCAGCCCCAGCATTTT
TRBJ2-3,few,NA,TRBV28,CASSWVYTDTQYF,TGTGCCAGCAGTTGGGTATACACAGATACGCAGTATTTT
TRBJ2-2,few,NA,TRBV15,CATSRDIGGELFF,TGTGCCACCAGCAGAGATATCGGGGGGGAGCTGTTTTTT
TRBJ2-1,NA,NA,TRBV12-3/TRBV12-4,CASSPPPIYNEQFF,TGTGCCAGCAGTCCCCCCCCGATTTACAATGAGCAGTTCTTC
TRBJ2-3,few,NA,TRBV7-9,CASSVLRDTPNPTDTQYF,TGTGCCAGCAGCGTACTTCGGGACACTCCTAATCCCACAGATACGCAGTATTTT
TRBJ2-7,NA,TRBD2,TRBV7-6,CASSLASLAGPGEQYF,TGTGCCAGCAGCTTAGCGAGCCTAGCGGGGCCTGGAGAGCAGTACTTC
TRBJ1-5,NA,TRBD1,TRBV2,CASSDPAQGLGNQPQHF,TGTGCCAGCAGTGACCCAGCACAGGGGTTAGGGAATCAGCCCCAGCATTTT
TRBJ2-7,NA,NA,TRBV7-6,CASSLALWRGSSYEQYF,TGTGCCAGCAGCTTAGCGTTGTGGAGGGGGAGCTCCTACGAGCAGTACTTC
TRBJ2-7,few,NA,TRBV20-1,CSARGGPTRIEQYF,TGCAGTGCTAGGGGGGGGCCCACCCGGATCGAGCAGTACTTC
TRBJ1-1,few,NA,TRBV14,CASSPRQGHTEAFF,TGTGCCAGCAGCCCCCGGCAGGGCCACACTGAAGCTTTCTTT
TRBJ2-7,few,NA,TRBV6-2/TRBV6-3,CASRNIPTVRDEQYF,TGTGCCAGCAGAAACATCCCCACCGTACGGGATGAGCAGTACTTC
TRBJ2-3,few,NA,TRBV6-4,CASSDGGGSTDTQYF,TGTGCCAGCAGTGACGGGGGCGGGAGCACAGATACGCAGTATTTT